The 2 T cell receptor beta chains below all came from one sample that was sequenced in a study of T cell clones after liver transplantation. Only in-frame clones appear in the TCRdb table, and some are missing; sequencing was by immunoSEQ multiplex PCR. The table lists roughly 120,000 clones, 90% of them singletons. The source material was CD4+ T cells from blood, sampled 12 months after liver transplant. Every receptor here comes from a human patient who received a liver transplant. Some T cells may trace back to the graft donor.

On this clone: The same CDR3 can be traced to other DNA sequences in this sample. This chain links TRBV29-1 with TRBJ2-7; 7 bases map to TRBD1. Germline V gives CDR1 SQVTM, CDR2 ANQGSEA. The junction had 2 bases not matched to a gene; V was cut back by 4 bases and J by 2 bases. This CDR3 contains 12 residues. In DNA form, the CDR3 reads TGCAGCGTTGGGACAGGAGCCTACGAGCAGTACTTC. Residues: CSVGTGAYEQYF.

This clone appeared once. The genes are TRBV7-9 and TRBJ2-3; D unclear. CDR1 is SEHNR and CDR2 is FQNEAQ in the germline V gene (reference sequence). CDR3 length equals 13 residues. V lost 4 bases and J lost 0, with 5 bases in between. The CDR3 DNA is TGTGCCAGCAGCTGGGTTAGCACAGATACGCAGTATTTT. Translating gives CASSWVSTDTQYF.